The 18 T cell receptor beta chains in this list originate from one sample, sequenced in a study of regulatory T cells in long-lasting Graves disease. Arm-PCR with iRepertoire HTBI primers amplified the CDR3 regions for these TCR beta libraries. TCRdb reprocessed the multiplex PCR reads via MiXCR and lists one record per CDR3 protein. The data contain roughly 530,000 distinct CDR3 sequences, 16% of them singletons. Time point given: newly diagnosed GD, antithyroid drugs for less than 3 months. From PBMCs, RNA was extracted and then used to make the TCR library. The same sample was also studied in work on T cells in Graves' hyperthyroidism and ophthalmopathy.

The sample consisted of peripheral blood mononuclear cells (PBMCs), taken at new diagnosis, from a patient treated with antithyroid drugs. The receptor set was obtained from a woman in her forties or fifties with Graves disease.

This clonotype was counted a few times. This chain uses TRBV11-2 with TRBJ2-3; D is perhaps TRBD2 (6 bases). The CDR3 covers 15 residues. CDR1 and CDR2 from the germline V gene are SGHAT and FQNNGV. The V end was cut by 5 bases, the J end by 11 bases, with 23 bases between. CDR3 sequence reads: CASSTGTSSGFVQYF. The CDR3 DNA reads as TGTGCCAGCAGCACCGGGACTTCGAGTGGATTTGTGCAGTATTTT.

This clonotype was found many times. This chain uses TRBV12-3 or TRBV12-4 with TRBJ1-3, with a tentative D call TRBD1 (5 bases). Trimming pared 5 bases from V and 2 bases from J, leaving 10 bases between. This CDR3 comprises 14 residues. CDR3 sequence (DNA): TGTGCCAGCAGTCCCCCAGGGCCTGGAAACACCATATATTTT. It encodes CASSPPGPGNTIYF.

This clonotype was seen a handful of times. The chain recombines TRBV5-6 with TRBJ1-2, with a possible D match to TRBD1 (5 bases). V lost 0 bases, J lost 3 bases, and 9 bases lay in between. Germline V gene sequence: CDR1 SGHDT, CDR2 YYEEEE. The CDR3 loop spans 14 amino acids. Here the CDR3 reads CASSLGEQDYGYTF. The CDR3 coding sequence is TGTGCCAGCAGCTTGGGCGAACAGGACTATGGCTACACCTTC.

The genes are TRBV30 and TRBJ1-6; D not resolved. V was pared by 3 bases and J by 6 bases, with 3 bases between. The CDR3 totals 11 residues. Germline values: CDR1 GTSNPN, CDR2 SVGIG (reference sequence). The CDR3 sequence: CAWRTNSPLHF. For the CDR3, the DNA is TGTGCCTGGAGGACTAATTCACCCCTCCACTTT.

This chain joins TRBV20-1 and TRBJ2-1; maybe TRBD2 (5 bases). The CDR3 contains 14 residues. CDR1 DFQATT and CDR2 SNEGSKA come from the germline V gene (reference sequence). Trimming shortened V by 6 bases and J by 1 base, and 13 bases separated the two germline ends. CDR3 nucleotide sequence: TGCAGTGCGGGCGGGCAGCGTTCCTACAATGAGCAGTTCTTC. It encodes CSAGGQRSYNEQFF.

The rearrangement links TRBV4-1 to TRBJ1-4, with D unresolved. The CDR3 loop spans 13 amino acids. With 4 bases removed from V and 5 bases from J, the gap between germline ends came to 8 bases. CDR1 is MGHRA and CDR2 is YSYEKL in the germline V gene. CDR3 DNA sequence: TGCGCCAGCAGCCGAGCCCACAATGAAAAACTGTTTTTT. This codes for CASSRAHNEKLFF.

V is TRBV9 and J is TRBJ2-5; TRBD1 aligns across 9 bases. The CDR3 loop spans 16 amino acids. Per germline, CDR1 SGDLS and CDR2 YYNGEE. Trimming cost V 0 bases and J 5 bases; bases outside gene matches: 8. Here the CDR3 reads CASSVEGQGGWETQYF. CDR3 nucleotide sequence: TGTGCCAGCAGCGTAGAGGGACAGGGAGGATGGGAGACCCAGTACTTC.

This clonotype was observed a handful of times. CDR3 region: CASTRAGTPTQETQYF. The DNA for the CDR3 is TGTGCCAGCACGAGGGCGGGGACGCCTACCCAAGAGACCCAGTACTTC. The rearrangement joins TRBV27 to TRBJ2-5, with D maybe TRBD2 (6 bases). The CDR3 has 16 residues. CDR1 MNHEY and CDR2 SMNVEV come from the germline V gene (reference sequence). Trimming took off 7 bases at V and 1 base at J, with 19 bases between the two ends.

This clonotype has a handful of counts. CDR3 region: CASSPDSINTEAFF. CDR3 coding DNA: TGTGCCAGCAGCCCGGACAGCATTAACACTGAAGCTTTCTTT. This chain joins TRBV7-3 and TRBJ1-1; the D gene is possibly TRBD1 (6 bases). The germline CDR1 and CDR2 sequences are SGHTA and FQGTGA. V was shortened by 5 bases and J by 2 bases, with 12 bases between the two germline ends. The CDR3 has 14 amino acids.

The CDR3 DNA is TGTGCCAGCAGCCAAGCAGGGACATTCGACACTGAAGCTTTCTTT. Encoded protein: CASSQAGTFDTEAFF. The chain has TRBV7-3 and TRBJ1-1; D may be TRBD1 (6 bases). The germline V and J ends were trimmed by 5 bases and 3 bases, with 16 bases remaining between them. This CDR3 is 15 amino acids long. Germline V gene lookup returns CDR1 SGHTA and CDR2 FQGTGA.

This rearrangement joins TRBV19 to TRBJ2-1, with D possibly being TRBD1 (5 bases). Germline V CDR1 and CDR2: LNHDA, SQIVND (reference sequence). The CDR3 is 14 amino acids. Trimming took 5 bases from V and 5 from J, leaving 13 bases between them. The CDR3 protein is CASSPLGQHNEQFF. The CDR3, as DNA: TGTGCCAGTAGTCCCCTGGGGCAGCACAATGAGCAGTTCTTC.

This clonotype was detected ten times or more. The rearrangement links TRBV14 to TRBJ2-1; D is unresolved. Trimming took 0 bases from V and 7 from J, leaving 13 bases between them. Germline V gene data show CDR1 as SGHDN and CDR2 as FVKESK. The CDR3 length is 15 residues. The DNA of the CDR3 is TGTGCCAGCAGCCAAGATCTTCCCCTGGGGAATGAGCAGTTCTTC. It encodes CASSQDLPLGNEQFF.

V is TRBV6-5 and J is TRBJ2-3; D unclear. Trimming pared 2 bases from V and 5 bases from J, leaving 8 bases between. Germline V gene data show CDR1 as MNHEY and CDR2 as SVGAGI. The CDR3 consists of 13 residues. Written as DNA, the CDR3 is TGTGCCAGCAGTTACAGGCCCAAAGATACGCAGTATTTT. It yields the protein CASSYRPKDTQYF.

This clonotype came up many times. The rearrangement joins TRBV12-3 or TRBV12-4 to TRBJ2-3; D unclear. V was shortened by 5 bases and J by 4 bases, with 7 bases between the two germline ends. This CDR3 has 12 amino acids. CDR3 sequence reads: CASSPTADTQYF. CDR3 nucleotide sequence: TGTGCCAGCAGTCCCACGGCAGATACGCAGTATTTT.

This clonotype was counted many times. This chain connects TRBV4-1 to TRBJ2-7; TRBD1 might be the D (5 bases). V shed 0 bases and J shed 3 bases, with 12 bases lying between them. Germline CDR1 MGHRA, CDR2 YSYEKL. This CDR3 contains 15 residues. This CDR3 reads CASSQEQGQGYEQYF. In nucleotides, the CDR3 is TGCGCCAGCAGCCAAGAACAAGGGCAGGGCTACGAGCAGTACTTC.

This clonotype was observed a few times. The chain couples TRBV3-1 to TRBJ2-1, with D possibly being TRBD2 (5 bases). This CDR3 has 18 residues. Trimming took 0 bases from V and 0 from J, leaving 15 bases between them. Looked up from germline, CDR1 is LGHDT and CDR2 is YNNKEL (reference sequence). The CDR3 here is CASSQEGGLVSSYNEQFF. The CDR3 DNA sequence: TGTGCCAGCAGCCAAGAAGGAGGCTTGGTTAGCTCCTACAATGAGCAGTTCTTC.

This clonotype was seen ten or more times. The chain recombines TRBV12-3 or TRBV12-4 with TRBJ1-4, with TRBD1 matching over 7 bases. V lost 6 bases to trimming and J lost 11 bases; unmatched junction nucleotides: 9. The CDR3 contains 13 residues. The CDR3, as DNA: TGTGCCAGCAGCCTCGGGACAGTTAACAAACTGTTTTTT. This codes for CASSLGTVNKLFF.

The CDR3 spells CASSFRSGVNYGYTF. The DNA for the CDR3 is TGTGCCAGCAGCTTTAGATCAGGGGTGAACTATGGCTACACCTTC. This chain uses TRBV5-6 with TRBJ1-2; a weak D match, TRBD1 (6 bases). The CDR3 is 15 residues long. Germline values: CDR1 SGHDT, CDR2 YYEEEE. Trimming took off 2 bases at V and 2 bases at J, with 13 bases between the two ends.